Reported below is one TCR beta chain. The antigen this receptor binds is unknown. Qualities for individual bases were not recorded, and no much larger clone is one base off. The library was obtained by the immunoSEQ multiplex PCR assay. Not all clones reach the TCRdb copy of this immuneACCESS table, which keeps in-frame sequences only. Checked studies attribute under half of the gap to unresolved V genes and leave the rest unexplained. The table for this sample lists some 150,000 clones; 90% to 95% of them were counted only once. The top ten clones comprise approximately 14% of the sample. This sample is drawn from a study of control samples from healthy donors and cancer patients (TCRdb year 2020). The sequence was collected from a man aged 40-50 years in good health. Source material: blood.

This receptor has the CDR3 CASSPRTANTGELFF. The DNA is TGCGCCAGCAGCCCACGGACAGCGAACACCGGGGAGCTGTTTTTT. The rearranged segments are TRBV4-1 and TRBJ2-2, and possibly TRBD1, on 6 matching bases. Taken from the germline V gene, the CDR1 and CDR2 loops are MGHRA and YSYEKL. CDR3 length: 15 amino acids, cysteine to phenylalanine. Only the CDR3 DNA is retained, 45 bases long and in frame from the first base. V loses 4 bases of germline sequence and J loses 0 bases, and the interval between the two ends is 9 bases.